Here is one T cell receptor beta chain with its context. Its target antigen remains unknown. Base qualities are not at hand, and no much larger clone is one base apart. The data originate from a study of blood T cell repertoires in COVID-19 (dated by TCRdb to 2018 to 2021). For the study in its entirety: The collaborator samples originated in the United States, Italy and Spain and spanned the acute and convalescent phases of COVID-19. Nearly every sample came with metadata listing a de-identified subject ID, COVID-19 status, age in years and sex. The samples were drawn from two sources: the first 160 participants of the ongoing ImmuneRACE study, and 1,254 subjects contributed by 6 global collaborators. A freely available public database, intended as a resource for researchers studying the immune response to SARS-CoV-2, is where the repertoires were released. Where available, HLA class I and class II types were obtained from metadata supplied by the sample provider rather than from assay-based typing. Deeply sampled blood TCRbeta repertoires from subjects exposed to, actively infected with, or recovered from COVID-19 were included in the dataset. The prospective study material was composed of cDNA or gDNA derived from T cells, B-cell-depleted T cells, or PBMCs. What the work shows at the level of the full study, not this receptor alone: Clinical and demographic metadata were provided uncurated, with the amount varying by source and participant.

Clipping removes 5 bases from V and 6 bases from J, with 9 as the unmatched junction base count. CDR1 and CDR2 are drawn from the germline V gene: MNHEY, SVGAGI. The CDR3 measures 14 amino acids from cysteine to phenylalanine. Only the CDR3 portion is preserved as DNA: 42 bases, with reading frame beginning at the first base. One collaborating source in Seattle enrolled patients during active infection and followed them longitudinally through the course of disease. The collaborating institutions used their own protocols to collect whole blood in K2EDTA tubes. For TCRbeta analysis, collaborator samples were shipped as frozen whole blood, as isolated PBMCs, or as DNA extracted from either sample type. TCRbeta CDR3 regions were amplified from genomic DNA using the immunoSEQ Assay, a bias-controlled multiplex PCR. The paper's processing steps were these. Within the assay, amplification of reference gene primers was used to estimate how many nucleated cells each sample contained. To quantify the absolute abundance of each unique TCRbeta CDR3 rearrangement, sequence reads were collapsed and filtered. Productive Simpson clonality was computed per sample as the square root of Simpson's diversity index over productive rearrangements. As stored in TCRdb, this immuneACCESS dataset retains in-frame rearrangements with V and J assigned. A fraction of the clones does not appear; measured against another copy, unresolved V genes explain less than half of the discrepancy, and the remainder lacks a known reason. V, J and clone size derive from that table, while D and trimming were established from the DNA sequence. The sample has around 340,000 clones on record, approximately 89% of them singletons. Clones ranked in the top ten supply 3% to 4.5% of the sample.

The clonotype was recovered from a woman in her sixties with COVID-19, enrolled during active disease. Input material: peripheral blood. Rearrangement joined TRBV6-5 to TRBJ1-2, with TRBD1 identical over 7 junction bases. The CDR3 corresponds to CASSLGTVWNGYTF. The sequenced DNA: TGTGCCAGCAGTCTCGGGACAGTCTGGAATGGCTACACCTTC.